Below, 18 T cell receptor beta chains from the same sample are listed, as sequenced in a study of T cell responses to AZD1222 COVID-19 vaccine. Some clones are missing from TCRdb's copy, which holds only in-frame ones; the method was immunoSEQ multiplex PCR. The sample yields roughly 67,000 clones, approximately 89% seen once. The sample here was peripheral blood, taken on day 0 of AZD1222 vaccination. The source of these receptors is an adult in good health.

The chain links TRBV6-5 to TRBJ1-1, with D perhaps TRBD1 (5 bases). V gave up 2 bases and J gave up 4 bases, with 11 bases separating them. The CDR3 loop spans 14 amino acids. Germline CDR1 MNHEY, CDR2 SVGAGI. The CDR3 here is CASSYGGGGTEAFF. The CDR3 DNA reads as TGTGCCAGCAGTTACGGCGGGGGTGGCACTGAAGCTTTCTTT.

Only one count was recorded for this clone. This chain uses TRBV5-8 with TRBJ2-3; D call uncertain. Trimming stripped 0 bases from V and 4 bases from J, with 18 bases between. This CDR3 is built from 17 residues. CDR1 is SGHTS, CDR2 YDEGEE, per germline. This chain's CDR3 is CASSLVSSPLGPDTQYF. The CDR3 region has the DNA TGTGCCAGCAGCTTGGTTTCTTCCCCTTTGGGCCCAGATACGCAGTATTTT.

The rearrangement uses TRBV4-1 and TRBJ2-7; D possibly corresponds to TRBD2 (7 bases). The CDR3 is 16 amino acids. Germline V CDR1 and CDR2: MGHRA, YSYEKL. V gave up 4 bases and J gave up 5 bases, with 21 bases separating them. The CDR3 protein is CASSPLLGGGHDEQYF. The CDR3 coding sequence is TGCGCCAGCAGCCCCTTACTGGGGGGGGGCCACGACGAGCAGTACTTC.

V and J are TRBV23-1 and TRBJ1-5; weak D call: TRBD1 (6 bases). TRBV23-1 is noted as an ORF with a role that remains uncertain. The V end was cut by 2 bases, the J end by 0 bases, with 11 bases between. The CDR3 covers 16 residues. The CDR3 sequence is CASSQGAQGSNQPQHF. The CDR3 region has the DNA TGCGCCAGCAGTCAAGGGGCACAGGGTAGCAATCAGCCCCAGCATTTT.

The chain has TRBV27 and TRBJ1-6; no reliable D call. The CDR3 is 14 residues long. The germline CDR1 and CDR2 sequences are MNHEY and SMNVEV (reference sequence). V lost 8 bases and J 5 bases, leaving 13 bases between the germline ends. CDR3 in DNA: TGTGCCAGCCGTCTTCCTGGGAATAATTCACCCCTCCACTTT. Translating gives CASRLPGNNSPLHF.

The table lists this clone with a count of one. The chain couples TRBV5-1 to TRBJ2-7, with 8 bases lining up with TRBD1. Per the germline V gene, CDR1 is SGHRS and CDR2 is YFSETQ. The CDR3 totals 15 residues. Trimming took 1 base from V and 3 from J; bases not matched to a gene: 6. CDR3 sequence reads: CASSLMETGVYEQYF. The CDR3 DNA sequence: TGCGCCAGCAGCTTGATGGAGACAGGGGTCTACGAGCAGTACTTC.

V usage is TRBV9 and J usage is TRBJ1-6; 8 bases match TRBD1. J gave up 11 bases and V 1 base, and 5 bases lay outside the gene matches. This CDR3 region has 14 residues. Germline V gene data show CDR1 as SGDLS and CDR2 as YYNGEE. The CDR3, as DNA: TGTGCCAGCAGCGTAACAGGGGGAGGTGCACCCCTCCACTTT. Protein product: CASSVTGGGAPLHF.

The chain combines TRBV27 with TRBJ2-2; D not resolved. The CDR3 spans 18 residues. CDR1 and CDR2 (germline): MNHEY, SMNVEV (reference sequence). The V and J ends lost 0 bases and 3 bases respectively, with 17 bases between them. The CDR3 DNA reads TGTGCCAGCAGTTTATCTCTTTATCGGGCAGATGACACCGGGGAGCTGTTTTTT. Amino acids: CASSLSLYRADDTGELFF.

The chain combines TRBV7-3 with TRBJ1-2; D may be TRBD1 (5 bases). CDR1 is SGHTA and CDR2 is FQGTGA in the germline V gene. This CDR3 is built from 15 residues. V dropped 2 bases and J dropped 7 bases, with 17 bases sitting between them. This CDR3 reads CASSLAPGTPGGYTF. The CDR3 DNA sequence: TGTGCCAGCAGCTTAGCCCCCGGGACTCCGGGTGGCTACACCTTC. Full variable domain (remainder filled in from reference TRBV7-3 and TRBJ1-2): GAGVSQTPSNKVTEKGKYVELRCDPISGHTALYWYRQSLGQGPEFLIYFQGTGAADDSGLPNDRFFAVRPEGSVSTLKIQRTERGDSAVYLCASSLAPGTPGGYTFGSGTRLTVV.

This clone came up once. The CDR3, as DNA: TGTGCCAGCAGCAAACTGACACGTCCCGGGGAGCTGTTTTTT. Its protein product is CASSKLTRPGELFF. This chain joins TRBV7-8 and TRBJ2-2; D is uncertain. Per germline, CDR1 SGHVS and CDR2 FQNEAQ. V was trimmed by 5 bases and J by 6 bases, leaving 13 bases between them. The CDR3 runs 14 residues.

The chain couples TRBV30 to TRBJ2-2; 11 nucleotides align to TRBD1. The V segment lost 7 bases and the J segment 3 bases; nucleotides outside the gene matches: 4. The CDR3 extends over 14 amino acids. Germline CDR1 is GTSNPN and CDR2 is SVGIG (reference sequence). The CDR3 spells CASRDRGDTGELFF. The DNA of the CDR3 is TGTGCCTCGCGGGACAGGGGGGACACCGGGGAGCTGTTTTTT. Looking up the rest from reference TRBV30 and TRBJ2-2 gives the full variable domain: SQTIHQWPATLVQPVGSPLSLECTVEGTSNPNLYWYRQAAGRGLQLLFYSVGIGQISSEVPQNLSASRPQDRQFILSSKKLLLSDSGFYLCASRDRGDTGELFFGEGSRLTVL.

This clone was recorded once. The CDR3 region is CASSPRGRGYYGYTF. For the CDR3, the DNA is TGTGCCAGCAGTCCCAGGGGCAGGGGATACTATGGCTACACCTTC. The J gene is TRBJ1-2, the V gene TRBV28; a weak D match, TRBD1 (6 bases). Trimming pared 5 bases from V and 3 bases from J, leaving 16 bases between. CDR1 is MDHEN and CDR2 is SYDVKM in the germline V gene. This CDR3 spans 15 amino acids.

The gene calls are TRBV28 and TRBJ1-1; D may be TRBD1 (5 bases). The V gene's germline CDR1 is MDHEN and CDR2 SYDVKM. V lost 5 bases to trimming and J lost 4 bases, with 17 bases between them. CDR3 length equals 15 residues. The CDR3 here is CASSPVGGSTTEAFF. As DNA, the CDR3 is TGTGCCAGCAGTCCGGTGGGGGGTTCGACCACTGAAGCTTTCTTT.

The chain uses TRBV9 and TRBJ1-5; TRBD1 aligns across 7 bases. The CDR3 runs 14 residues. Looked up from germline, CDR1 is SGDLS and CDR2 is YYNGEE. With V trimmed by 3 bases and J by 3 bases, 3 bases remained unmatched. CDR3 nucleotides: TGTGCCAGCAGCGGAGGGACAGCCAATCAGCCCCAGCATTTT. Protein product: CASSGGTANQPQHF.

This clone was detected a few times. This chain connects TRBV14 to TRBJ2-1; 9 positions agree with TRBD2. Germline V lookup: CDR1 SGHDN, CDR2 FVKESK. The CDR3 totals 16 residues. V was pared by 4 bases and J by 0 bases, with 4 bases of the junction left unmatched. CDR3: CASSPKREVSYNEQFF. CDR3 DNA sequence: TGTGCCAGCAGCCCCAAGCGGGAGGTCTCCTACAATGAGCAGTTCTTC.

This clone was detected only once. CDR3 residues: CASSFTYEQYF. CDR3 nucleotide sequence: TGTGCCAGCAGCTTTACCTACGAGCAGTACTTC. The chain recombines TRBV28 with TRBJ2-7; D gene unclear. Trimming took off 6 bases at V and 2 bases at J, with 5 bases between the two ends. The CDR3 consists of 11 residues. CDR1 and CDR2 (germline): MDHEN, SYDVKM.

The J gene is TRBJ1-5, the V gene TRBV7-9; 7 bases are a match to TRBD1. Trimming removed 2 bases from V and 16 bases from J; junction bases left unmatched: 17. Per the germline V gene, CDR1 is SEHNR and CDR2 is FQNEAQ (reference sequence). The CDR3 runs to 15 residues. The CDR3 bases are TGTGCCAGCAGCTTATCAGGGGGGCGCCTCGTAGCAGCCCATTTT. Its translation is CASSLSGGRLVAAHF. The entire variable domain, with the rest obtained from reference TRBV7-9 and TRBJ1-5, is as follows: DTGVSQNPRHKITKRGQNVTFRCDPISEHNRLYWYRQTLGQGPEFLTYFQNEAQLEKSRLLSDRFSAERPKGSFSTLEIQRTEQGDSAMYLCASSLSGGRLVAAHFGDGTRLSIL.

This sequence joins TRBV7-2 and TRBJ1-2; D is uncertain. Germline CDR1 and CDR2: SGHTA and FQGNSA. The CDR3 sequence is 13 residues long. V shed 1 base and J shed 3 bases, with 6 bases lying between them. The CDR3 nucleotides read TGTGCCAGCAGCTTAGATTCGGACTATGGCTACACCTTC. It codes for CASSLDSDYGYTF.